This TCR beta chain originates from a study of control samples from healthy donors and cancer patients. The count of this clone is one. Data came from immunoSEQ multiplex PCR; TCRdb stores just in-frame clones and leaves some out. The sample lists 150,000 to 160,000 clones; 85% to 95% were seen once. Germline CDR1 is DFQATT and CDR2 is SNEGSKA (reference sequence). V lost 5 bases and J lost 7, with 17 bases in between. The CDR3 length is 14 residues. Sequenced sample: blood. The receptor was isolated from a man in his fifties or sixties in good health. The gene calls are TRBV20-1 and TRBJ1-4, with a tentative D call TRBD1 (5 bases). The CDR3 spells CSAGAGVLGEKLFF. For the CDR3, the DNA is TGCAGTGCTGGTGCGGGGGTGTTGGGTGAAAAACTGTTTTTT.